The present T cell receptor beta chain was sequenced within a study of cytomegalovirus exposure and HLA in healthy donors. Study-level findings and limits: An analysis done earlier found most TCR beta V segments productive about 90% or about 30% of the time.

The study ran its PCR with 60 Vbeta and 13 Jbeta primers. Repertoires were generated with immunoSEQ multiplex PCR, while TCRdb's copy carries only in-frame clones and drops some. This sample has 70,000 to 100,000 clones, with roughly 63% found just once. With regard to this clone: Its antigen is still unknown.

The CDR3 runs 15 residues. Germline trimming cut 4 bases from V and 4 bases from J; bases unmatched to any gene: 7. The germline gives CDR1 GTSNPN, CDR2 SVGIG (reference sequence). The V gene is TRBV30, the J gene TRBJ2-2; TRBD2 agrees at 9 bases. The clonotype comes from a man aged 50 to 60 in good health and CMV-seronegative. Sequences were obtained from PBMCs. CDR3 region: CAWTSGTLSTGELFF. CDR3 nucleotides: TGTGCCTGGACTAGCGGGACCCTTTCCACCGGGGAGCTGTTTTTT.